Following are 32 T cell receptor beta chains from one sample sequenced in a study of T cells in Graves' hyperthyroidism and ophthalmopathy. RNA transcripts yielded amplified TCR beta CDR3 regions. Primed by the HTBI set, a first-round RT-PCR was run on the TCR CDR3. A single record per CDR3 protein comes from TCRdb applying MiXCR to the multiplex PCR reads. The sample has around 500,000 distinct CDR3 sequences, 13% to 15% seen once. Source material: blood. These receptors were collected from a woman younger than 35 with Graves' hyperthyroidism.

This clonotype has ten or more counts. The V call is TRBV30, the J call TRBJ1-1; D call uncertain. Trimming took off 5 bases at V and 1 base at J, with 23 bases between the two ends. The germline V gene encodes CDR1 GTSNPN and CDR2 SVGIG (reference sequence). The CDR3 runs to 17 residues. CDR3 protein: CAWAPIGLGRANTEAFF. CDR3 sequence (DNA): TGTGCCTGGGCCCCCATCGGGCTCGGAAGGGCGAACACTGAAGCTTTCTTT.

This clonotype appeared a few times. The chain carries TRBV4-1 and TRBJ1-1, with unresolved D. From germline, CDR1 is MGHRA and CDR2 YSYEKL. This CDR3 region has 15 residues. V dropped 1 base and J dropped 3 bases, with 12 bases sitting between them. Here the CDR3 reads CASSQGPGGDTEAFF. The CDR3 DNA reads as TGCGCCAGCAGCCAAGGCCCCGGCGGCGACACTGAAGCTTTCTTT.

This chain joins TRBV9 and TRBJ1-2; D is possibly TRBD1 (6 bases). Between the trimmed V and J ends, which lost 0 bases and 3 bases, there was a span of 18 bases. This CDR3 is built from 17 residues. The germline gives CDR1 SGDLS, CDR2 YYNGEE. CDR3 in amino acids: CASSVATARGGDYGYTF. The CDR3 DNA reads as TGTGCCAGCAGCGTAGCAACGGCCAGGGGAGGGGACTATGGCTACACCTTC. The full variable domain, rest sourced from reference TRBV9 and TRBJ1-2, is DSGVTQTPKHLITATGQRVTLRCSPRSGDLSVYWYQQSLDQGLQFLIQYYNGEERAKGNILERFSAQQFPDLHSELNLSSLELGDSALYFCASSVATARGGDYGYTFGSGTRLTVV.

Many counts were recorded for this clonotype. This chain links TRBV30 with TRBJ1-4; unclear D gene. The V end was cut by 1 base, the J end by 8 bases, with 14 bases between. Germline V gives CDR1 GTSNPN, CDR2 SVGIG (reference sequence). CDR3 length equals 14 residues. CDR3 residues: CAWSGGLDGEKLFF. As DNA, the CDR3 is TGTGCCTGGAGTGGGGGTCTAGATGGCGAAAAACTGTTTTTT.

This clonotype was seen a few times. This chain links TRBV18 with TRBJ2-2; possibly TRBD1 or TRBD2 for D (5 bases each). Per germline, CDR1 KGHSH and CDR2 LQKENI. V dropped 5 bases and J dropped 3 bases, with 13 bases sitting between them. The CDR3 extends over 15 amino acids. CDR3 sequence: CASSEQAGDTGELFF. CDR3 DNA: TGTGCCAGCTCAGAACAGGCGGGCGACACCGGGGAGCTGTTTTTT. The entire variable domain, with the rest obtained from reference TRBV18 and TRBJ2-2, is as follows: NAGVMQNPRHLVRRRGQEARLRCSPMKGHSHVYWYRQLPEEGLKFMVYLQKENIIDESGMPKERFSAEFPKEGPSILRIQQVVRGDSAAYFCASSEQAGDTGELFFGEGSRLTVL.

This clonotype was counted many times. The rearrangement joins TRBV6-1 to TRBJ2-7; D is unresolved. The ends were cut back, 6 bases at V and 3 bases at J, with 12 bases in the middle. Germline V gene data show CDR1 as MNHNS and CDR2 as SASEGT. The CDR3 contains 13 residues. DNA for the CDR3: TGTGCCAGCAGCAAGGGCGAGGTCTACGAGCAGTACTTC. It yields the protein CASSKGEVYEQYF.

This clonotype was observed a handful of times. The chain links TRBV29-1 to TRBJ2-2; no firm D call. This CDR3 region has 14 residues. V lost 3 bases, J lost 7 bases, and 15 bases lay in between. Germline lookup yields CDR1 SQVTM and CDR2 ANQGSEA. The CDR3 DNA is TGCAGCGTTGATAGGTCTAGGGCAGGCGGGGAGCTGTTTTTT. Translated, it gives CSVDRSRAGGELFF.

This clonotype was seen many times. The chain carries TRBV12-3 or TRBV12-4 and TRBJ1-3; D is perhaps TRBD1 (5 bases). The CDR3 spans 17 residues. Trimming left V 5 bases short and J 0 bases short, with 17 bases between. The CDR3 DNA sequence: TGTGCCAGCAGTGCGCTCGGGGCCCCGGGCTCTGGAAACACCATATATTTT. Its translation: CASSALGAPGSGNTIYF.

This clonotype was counted between two and nine times. One junction end does not reproduce the germline sequence, and a read error may be involved. The gene calls are TRBV20-1 and TRBJ2-1; TRBD2 matches at 11 bases. The CDR3 totals 15 residues. Germline V gives CDR1 DFQATT, CDR2 SNEGSKA (reference sequence). DNA of the CDR3: TGCAGTGCTAGAGTAGGACTAGCGGGTTACAATGAGCAGTCCTTC. Its translation is CSARVGLAGYNEQSF.

This clonotype has ten or more counts. V and J are TRBV7-8 and TRBJ1-5; D perhaps matches TRBD1 (5 bases). The CDR3 loop spans 15 amino acids. Trimming left V 1 base short and J 6 bases short, with 13 bases between. Germline V gene lookup returns CDR1 SGHVS and CDR2 FQNEAQ. CDR3 sequence: CASSLVFQGGQPQHF. The CDR3 DNA reads as TGTGCCAGCAGCTTAGTCTTTCAGGGAGGTCAGCCCCAGCATTTT.

This clonotype has just one count. J is TRBJ2-1 and V is TRBV2; the match to TRBD1 covers 10 bases. The germline V gene encodes CDR1 SNHLY and CDR2 FYNNEI. V dropped 10 bases and J dropped 9; count of bases not matched to a gene: 9. The CDR3 totals 13 residues. DNA for the CDR3: TGTGCCACCTCCGGGACAGGGGAGGGTGAGCAGTTCTTC. Encoded protein: CATSGTGEGEQFF.

This clonotype was seen a handful of times. The V and J genes are TRBV3-1 and TRBJ2-1; 12 bases agree with TRBD2. Per the germline V gene, CDR1 is LGHDT and CDR2 is YNNKEL (reference sequence). The CDR3 sequence is 18 residues long. Trimming took 2 bases from V and 0 from J; bases not matched to a gene: 5. The CDR3 loop is CASSQSGTSGRSYNEQFF. The CDR3 DNA reads as TGTGCCAGCAGCCAAAGTGGGACTAGCGGGCGCTCCTACAATGAGCAGTTCTTC.

This chain connects TRBV7-9 to TRBJ2-7, with 8 bases fitting TRBD2. Germline CDR1 is SEHNR and CDR2 is FQNEAQ (reference sequence). The CDR3 is 14 residues long. CDR3 nucleotide sequence: TGTGCCAGCAACTTAGGGACTAGCTCCTACGAGCAGTACGTC. The encoded protein is CASNLGTSSYEQYV.

This clonotype was observed many times. V usage is TRBV11-3 and J usage is TRBJ2-7, with no clear D. With 5 bases removed from V and 5 bases from J, the gap between germline ends came to 7 bases. The CDR3 is 11 amino acids. From germline, CDR1 is SGHNT and CDR2 YENEEA. Here the CDR3 reads CASSQFDEQYF. CDR3 DNA sequence: TGTGCCAGCAGCCAATTCGACGAGCAGTACTTC.

This clonotype was seen many times. The chain employs TRBV2 and TRBJ1-4; 9 bases align to TRBD1. V lost 7 bases, J lost 8 bases, and 11 bases stayed unmatched. This CDR3 spans 15 amino acids. CDR1 SNHLY and CDR2 FYNNEI come from the germline V gene. CDR3 in DNA: TGTGCCAGCACCAGCAATACAGGGGGCCGAGAAAAACTGTTTTTT. Translated, it gives CASTSNTGGREKLFF.

This clonotype turned up a few times. The CDR3 region has the DNA TGTGCCAGCAGCTACCAAAATCAGGGCCAGCGGGCCCAGTACTTC. Protein: CASSYQNQGQRAQYF. The J gene is TRBJ2-5, the V gene TRBV5-5, with a weak D call TRBD2 (6 bases). The ends were cut back, 3 bases at V and 9 bases at J, with 21 bases in the middle. Germline loops: CDR1 SGHKS, CDR2 YYEKEE (reference sequence). The CDR3 totals 15 residues.

This clonotype was seen only a few times. The chain combines TRBV10-2 with TRBJ2-1, with D possibly matching TRBD2 (6 bases). V lost 8 bases, J lost 7 bases, and 21 bases lay in between. This CDR3 is built from 15 residues. Germline lookup yields CDR1 WSHSY and CDR2 SAAADI. As DNA, the CDR3 is TGCGCCAGCCGTCCAGTAGGCGGCGGGACTAATGAGCAGTTCTTC. Its protein is CASRPVGGGTNEQFF.

This clonotype was counted ten times or more. V is TRBV27 and J is TRBJ2-3; D remains ambiguous. There are 15 residues in the CDR3. The V gene's germline CDR1 is MNHEY and CDR2 SMNVEV (reference sequence). V lost 2 bases, J lost 0 bases, and 9 bases lay in between. The CDR3 sequence: CASSLMATSTDTQYF. In DNA, the CDR3 is TGTGCCAGCAGTTTAATGGCGACTAGCACAGATACGCAGTATTTT.

This clonotype was recorded at least ten times. V and J are TRBV11-2 and TRBJ2-1, with 7 bases that match TRBD2. The V gene end was trimmed by 0 bases and the J gene end by 1 base; junction bases not matched to a gene: 6. The length of the CDR3 is 17 residues. The germline gives CDR1 SGHAT, CDR2 FQNNGV. The CDR3 reads CASSLDYGGGSYNEQFF. The CDR3, as DNA: TGTGCCAGCAGCTTAGATTACGGGGGAGGGTCCTACAATGAGCAGTTCTTC.

The table lists this clonotype with many counts. The V and J genes are TRBV3-1 and TRBJ2-6; TRBD2 matches at 12 bases. V was clipped by 5 bases and J by 3 bases; unmatched bases: 5. The length of the CDR3 is 17 residues. The germline gives CDR1 LGHDT, CDR2 YNNKEL (reference sequence). The CDR3 sequence is CASSDPGLAGGANVLTF. CDR3 nucleotide sequence: TGTGCCAGCAGCGATCCGGGACTAGCGGGTGGGGCCAACGTCCTGACTTTC.

This clonotype was seen ten or more times. The chain joins TRBV9 to TRBJ1-1; D is perhaps TRBD1 (6 bases). The CDR3 has 14 amino acids. V was pared by 0 bases and J by 1 base, with 7 bases between. Germline CDR1 SGDLS, CDR2 YYNGEE. The CDR3 sequence: CASSVAGANTEAFF. DNA for the CDR3: TGTGCCAGCAGCGTAGCAGGGGCGAACACTGAAGCTTTCTTT.

This clonotype was seen at least ten times. The rearrangement joins TRBV19 to TRBJ2-1, with 10 nucleotides matching TRBD2. V was clipped by 8 bases and J by 3 bases; unmatched bases: 4. The CDR3 loop spans 14 amino acids. Germline V lookup: CDR1 LNHDA, CDR2 SQIVND (reference sequence). The CDR3 sequence is CASSSGRVYNEQFF. DNA of the CDR3: TGTGCCAGTTCTAGCGGGAGAGTCTACAATGAGCAGTTCTTC.

This clonotype occurred many times. The chain couples TRBV3-1 to TRBJ2-1, with TRBD2 identical over 8 bases. CDR1 is LGHDT and CDR2 is YNNKEL in the germline V gene (reference sequence). V lost 3 bases to trimming and J lost 13 bases; unmatched junction nucleotides: 11. The CDR3 has 14 amino acids. The CDR3 loop is CASSHLAGPPDQFF. The CDR3 region has the DNA TGTGCCAGCAGCCACCTAGCGGGTCCCCCTGATCAGTTCTTC.

Many counts were recorded for this clonotype. The chain employs TRBV24-1 and TRBJ2-3, with 10 bases aligning to TRBD2. The CDR3 is 17 amino acids. Per germline, CDR1 KGHDR and CDR2 SFDVKD. J gave up 1 base and V 5 bases, and 8 bases lay outside the gene matches. CDR3 loop: CATSVSASGRGTDTQYF. CDR3 nucleotide sequence: TGTGCCACCAGTGTATCGGCTAGCGGGAGAGGCACAGATACGCAGTATTTT.

The chain links TRBV28 to TRBJ2-1; D is unresolved. Germline lookup yields CDR1 MDHEN and CDR2 SYDVKM. The CDR3 is 16 amino acids. The V and J ends lost 2 bases and 0 bases respectively, with 11 bases between them. The CDR3 is CASSLASQSSYNEQFF. CDR3 coding DNA: TGTGCCAGCAGTTTAGCCAGCCAGAGCTCCTACAATGAGCAGTTCTTC.

This clonotype was detected many times. The chain uses TRBV20-1 and TRBJ2-5; 12 bases are shared with TRBD2. The CDR3 length is 14 residues. Germline values: CDR1 DFQATT, CDR2 SNEGSKA (reference sequence). V shed 4 bases and J 2 bases; nucleotides not matched to a gene: 2. CDR3 nucleotide sequence: TGCAGTGCTATGACTAGCGGGGGTCAAGAGACCCAGTACTTC. Translating gives CSAMTSGGQETQYF.

The table lists this clonotype with a few counts. A read error may produce the germline difference seen at one junction end. The rearrangement joins TRBV2 to TRBJ1-4; D gene uncertain. The germline V gene has CDR1 SNHLY and CDR2 FYNNEI. The CDR3 contains 11 residues. The CDR3 protein is CASRTEEKLLF. The CDR3 region has the DNA TGTGCCAGCAGGACTGAAGAAAAACTGCTTTTT.

For the CDR3, the DNA is TGTGCCAGCAGCGCCGGATGGGGCGAGCAGTACGTC. Translated: CASSAGWGEQYV. The chain combines TRBV5-6 with TRBJ2-7; D remains ambiguous. Trimming cost V 4 bases and J 6 bases, with 11 bases left between them. The CDR3 sequence is 12 residues long. Germline V gives CDR1 SGHDT, CDR2 YYEEEE.

V and J are TRBV10-3 and TRBJ2-2, with a weak D call TRBD2 (5 bases). The V end was cut by 10 bases, the J end by 4 bases, with 13 bases between. The CDR3 totals 13 residues. Germline V gene sequence: CDR1 ENHRY, CDR2 SYGVKD. The CDR3 loop reads CATVPEVTGELFF. In DNA form, the CDR3 reads TGTGCCACCGTGCCGGAGGTCACCGGGGAGCTGTTTTTT.

The V call is TRBV9, the J call TRBJ2-2, with 8 nucleotides matching TRBD2. Germline lookup yields CDR1 SGDLS and CDR2 YYNGEE. V lost 9 bases and J lost 5; bases outside the gene matches: 6. This CDR3 comprises 13 residues. The CDR3 DNA reads TGTGCCAACCGCCGGGAGGGAACCGGGGAGCTGTTTTTT. Amino acid sequence: CANRREGTGELFF.

This clonotype appeared a few times. The chain recombines TRBV19 with TRBJ1-5; no clear D gene. V dropped 3 bases and J dropped 0 bases, with 12 bases sitting between them. CDR1 and CDR2 (germline): LNHDA, SQIVND (reference sequence). CDR3 size: 16 residues. CDR3 bases: TGTGCCAGTAGTATGGGAACACCATATAGCAATCAGCCCCAGCATTTT. Translated, it gives CASSMGTPYSNQPQHF.

The chain uses TRBV9 and TRBJ1-2; 7 bases fit TRBD1. This CDR3 spans 17 amino acids. Germline CDR1 is SGDLS and CDR2 is YYNGEE. V was pared by 4 bases and J by 2 bases, with 14 bases of the junction left unmatched. The CDR3 DNA follows: TGTGCCAGCAGCCCCGACCCTCCCGACAGGGCAAACTATGGCTACACCTTC. It yields the protein CASSPDPPDRANYGYTF.